The sequence of this T cell receptor (beta chain) was determined in a study of control samples from healthy donors and cancer patients. TCRdb's copy holds only in-frame clones and misses some; the assay was immunoSEQ multiplex PCR. The data show about 76,000 clones, roughly 89% seen once. The V and J ends lost 1 base and 8 bases respectively, with 11 bases between them. The germline gives CDR1 SGHAT, CDR2 FQDESV (reference sequence). This CDR3 is built from 13 residues. Sequenced material: PBMCs. J is TRBJ1-1 and V is TRBV11-1; possibly TRBD1 for D (6 bases). The TCR comes from a woman aged 45-59 years with colorectal cancer. The CDR3 sequence is CASSLGRGREAFF. The CDR3 nucleotides read TGTGCCAGCAGCTTAGGTCGGGGGCGAGAAGCTTTCTTT.